Following are 24 T cell receptor beta chains from one sample sequenced in a study of PD-1 blockade in classical Hodgkin lymphoma. Brentuximab vedotin exposure varied, and every patient relapsed after autologous stem cell transplantation. Only in-frame clones appear in the TCRdb table, and some are missing; sequencing was by immunoSEQ multiplex PCR. The table has some 63,000 clones, more than 90% seen once. The sequencing here drew on peripheral blood mononuclear cells (PBMCs), taken at baseline. These receptors came from a human donor with classical Hodgkin lymphoma.

The V and J genes are TRBV7-9 and TRBJ1-4; no clear D gene. Germline V gene data show CDR1 as SEHNR and CDR2 as FQNEAQ (reference sequence). The CDR3 contains 16 residues. V lost 4 bases to trimming and J lost 4 bases, with 16 bases between them. CDR3 coding DNA: TGTGCCAGCAGCTCCCGGGCTCCGGAGATTAATGAAAAACTGTTTTTT. It translates to CASSSRAPEINEKLFF. Full variable domain (outside the CDR3, taken from reference TRBV7-9 and TRBJ1-4): DTGVSQNPRHKITKRGQNVTFRCDPISEHNRLYWYRQTLGQGPEFLTYFQNEAQLEKSRLLSDRFSAERPKGSFSTLEIQRTEQGDSAMYLCASSSRAPEINEKLFFGSGTQLSVL.

J is TRBJ2-3 and V is TRBV7-6, with D possibly TRBD1 on 5 matching bases. This CDR3 region has 18 residues. Trimming cost V 2 bases and J 1 base, with 19 bases left between them. Germline CDR1 SGHVS, CDR2 FNYEAQ. The CDR3 protein is CASSLYTGVGVGTDTQYF. DNA for the CDR3: TGTGCCAGCAGCTTATATACAGGCGTAGGGGTGGGCACAGATACGCAGTATTTT.

This clone was seen a handful of times. The rearrangement uses TRBV9 and TRBJ2-7; D perhaps matches TRBD2 (6 bases). Per germline, CDR1 SGDLS and CDR2 YYNGEE. This CDR3 is 15 amino acids long. Deletions cut 0 bases from V and 2 bases from J, with 12 bases between. The CDR3 region has the DNA TGTGCCAGCAGCGTAGGGAGTGGGACTGCCTACGAGCAGTACTTC. Its translation: CASSVGSGTAYEQYF.

The genes are TRBV27 and TRBJ2-7; a weak D match, TRBD1 (6 bases). From germline, CDR1 is MNHEY and CDR2 SMNVEV (reference sequence). The CDR3 length is 15 residues. V lost 5 bases, J lost 5 bases, and 19 bases lay in between. The CDR3 DNA follows: TGTGCCAGCAGTGTACAGGGTATGGGTAATCACGAGCAGTACTTC. Amino acid sequence: CASSVQGMGNHEQYF.

The chain uses TRBV27 and TRBJ2-2; 8 bases line up with TRBD2. The CDR3 covers 13 residues. CDR1 is MNHEY and CDR2 is SMNVEV in the germline V gene (reference sequence). The V segment lost 5 bases and the J segment 6 bases; nucleotides outside the gene matches: 2. In nucleotides, the CDR3 is TGTGCCAGCAGTCAGGGACTAGCCGGGGAGCTGTTTTTT. Translated, it gives CASSQGLAGELFF.

The chain links TRBV11-2 to TRBJ2-1; the match to TRBD2 covers 14 bases. The V gene end was trimmed by 6 bases and the J gene end by 10 bases; junction bases not matched to a gene: 5. This CDR3 is 14 amino acids long. Per the germline V gene, CDR1 is SGHAT and CDR2 is FQNNGV. CDR3 DNA: TGTGCCAGCAGGAGACTAGCGGGGGGGCCAGAGCAGTTCTTC. Translation gives CASRRLAGGPEQFF.

The J gene is TRBJ2-7, the V gene TRBV7-2; TRBD2 agrees at 7 bases. This CDR3 is 17 amino acids long. V dropped 1 base and J dropped 2; count of bases not matched to a gene: 11. Germline-derived CDR1 and CDR2 are SGHTA and FQGNSA. In DNA, the CDR3 is TGTGCCAGCAGCTTAGTTGGGTGGGGGGGAAGTCCCTACGAGCAGTACTTC. As protein: CASSLVGWGGSPYEQYF.

This clone was recorded a few times. The genes are TRBV7-2 and TRBJ2-7, with D possibly being TRBD1 (5 bases). The V end lost 1 base, the J end lost 1 base, and 14 bases lay between the germline ends. Germline V gives CDR1 SGHTA, CDR2 FQGNSA. The CDR3 loop spans 16 amino acids. CDR3: CASSLGSTGLSYEQYF. The CDR3 nucleotides are TGTGCCAGCAGCTTAGGATCAACAGGTCTTTCCTACGAGCAGTACTTC.

The J gene is TRBJ1-2, the V gene TRBV28; D gene uncertain. The V and J ends lost 3 bases and 0 bases respectively, with 8 bases between them. This CDR3 comprises 14 residues. From germline, CDR1 is MDHEN and CDR2 SYDVKM. CDR3 coding DNA: TGTGCCAGCAGTTTGAGTACCACTAACTATGGCTACACCTTC. It is translated as CASSLSTTNYGYTF.

The chain is built from TRBV7-8 and TRBJ2-7; 11 bases line up with TRBD2. The junction had 3 bases not matched to a gene; V was cut back by 2 bases and J by 6 bases. This CDR3 has 14 amino acids. CDR1 is SGHVS and CDR2 is FQNEAQ in the germline V gene. CDR3: CASSLTSGSFEQYF. Here the CDR3 DNA reads TGTGCCAGCAGCTTAACTAGCGGGAGTTTCGAGCAGTACTTC.

J is TRBJ2-7 and V is TRBV5-1, with 7 bases that match TRBD2. V lost 4 bases and J lost 4; bases outside the gene matches: 11. This CDR3 has 15 residues. CDR1 and CDR2 from the germline V gene are SGHRS and YFSETQ. The CDR3 DNA sequence: TGCGCCAGCAGCGGGAGGGGTCTGTCATCTTACGAGCAGTACTTC. Translating it yields CASSGRGLSSYEQYF.

The chain has TRBV27 and TRBJ2-7; tentative D call: TRBD1 (5 bases). Looked up from germline, CDR1 is MNHEY and CDR2 is SMNVEV (reference sequence). This CDR3 has 15 residues. Trimming left V 2 bases short and J 4 bases short, with 15 bases between. The CDR3 coding sequence is TGTGCCAGCAGTTTAGTACCTCAGGGTCCGTACGAGCAGTACTTC. As protein: CASSLVPQGPYEQYF.

Here the CDR3 reads CASSWGKYTDTQYF. The CDR3 bases are TGTGCCAGCAGTTGGGGCAAATACACAGATACGCAGTATTTT. The genes are TRBV27 and TRBJ2-3; D might be TRBD1 (5 bases). V lost 4 bases, J lost 2 bases, and 10 bases lay in between. The CDR3 totals 14 residues. The germline gives CDR1 MNHEY, CDR2 SMNVEV (reference sequence).

The CDR3 DNA reads as TGTGCCAGCAGCTTTTGGACAGATTACAATGAGCAGTTCTTC. Amino acid sequence: CASSFWTDYNEQFF. V usage is TRBV7-6 and J usage is TRBJ2-1; D is perhaps TRBD1 (6 bases). The V and J ends lost 3 bases and 4 bases respectively, with 10 bases between them. The V gene's germline CDR1 is SGHVS and CDR2 FNYEAQ. This CDR3 spans 14 amino acids.

The chain has TRBV11-1 and TRBJ2-1, with a weak D call TRBD1 (6 bases). CDR3 size: 16 residues. The germline gives CDR1 SGHAT, CDR2 FQDESV (reference sequence). Trimming pared 2 bases from V and 9 bases from J, leaving 20 bases between. The CDR3 region is CASSLFTGQGKGEQFF. CDR3 DNA sequence: TGTGCCAGCAGCTTATTCACAGGCCAGGGGAAGGGTGAGCAGTTCTTC.

The chain links TRBV11-3 to TRBJ1-2, with 9 bases aligning to TRBD1. V lost 1 base, J lost 7 bases, and 10 bases stayed unmatched. The germline CDR1 and CDR2 sequences are SGHNT and YENEEA. The length of the CDR3 is 16 residues. The CDR3 region has the DNA TGTGCCAGCAGCTTAGGCTCTTCCGGGACAGGGTTTGGCTACACCTTC. Its translation: CASSLGSSGTGFGYTF.

V and J are TRBV29-1 and TRBJ2-2, with TRBD1 matching 9 bases. Germline lookup yields CDR1 SQVTM and CDR2 ANQGSEA. The CDR3 loop spans 13 amino acids. J was trimmed by 4 bases and V by 7 bases; bases with no gene match: 4. CDR3 amino acids: CSGGQGRTGELFF. The CDR3 DNA sequence: TGCAGCGGAGGACAGGGGCGCACCGGGGAGCTGTTTTTT.

The V call is TRBV7-2, the J call TRBJ2-1, with 12 bases matching TRBD2. This CDR3 has 15 amino acids. Germline-derived CDR1 and CDR2 are SGHTA and FQGNSA. The ends lost 5 bases at V and 6 bases at J; junction bases unmatched: 5. CDR3 sequence: CASSILAGGFNEQFF. The CDR3 DNA sequence: TGTGCCAGCAGCATACTAGCGGGAGGCTTCAATGAGCAGTTCTTC.

A remark on this clone: The junction differs from germline at one of its ends, possibly a read error. This chain connects TRBV7-7 to TRBJ2-3; D is possibly TRBD1 or TRBD2 (6 bases each). CDR1 is SSHAT, CDR2 FNYEAQ, per germline (reference sequence). The CDR3 is 15 residues long. The CDR3 loop is CASSLGRGATDTQYF. Here the CDR3 DNA reads TGTGCTAGCAGCTTAGGTAGGGGGGCCACAGATACGCAGTATTTT. Drawing the rest from reference TRBV7-7 and TRBJ2-3, the complete variable domain is GAGVSQSPRYKVTKRGQDVTLRCDPISSHATLYWYQQALGQGPEFLTYFNYEAQPDKSGLPSDRFSAERPEGSISTLTIQRTEQRDSAMYRCASSLGRGATDTQYFGPGTRLTVL.

The chain has TRBV28 and TRBJ1-4; D possibly corresponds to TRBD1 (5 bases). The CDR3 length is 14 residues. Deletions cut 3 bases from V and 4 bases from J, with 9 bases between. The germline gives CDR1 MDHEN, CDR2 SYDVKM. Here the CDR3 reads CASSLGQDNEKLFF. For the CDR3, the DNA is TGTGCCAGCAGTTTGGGGCAGGATAATGAAAAACTGTTTTTT.

This chain uses TRBV9 with TRBJ2-5; 7 bases map to TRBD1. There are 16 residues in the CDR3. V was pared by 1 base and J by 4 bases, with 10 bases of the junction left unmatched. The germline V gene encodes CDR1 SGDLS and CDR2 YYNGEE. The CDR3 here is CASSVSPGGWGETQYF. The CDR3 DNA reads TGTGCCAGCAGCGTATCACCAGGGGGATGGGGAGAGACCCAGTACTTC.

The chain links TRBV30 to TRBJ2-1; 7 positions agree with TRBD1. Germline-derived CDR1 and CDR2 are GTSNPN and SVGIG (reference sequence). The trim removed 4 bases at V and 5 bases at J, leaving 8 bases unmatched. The CDR3 totals 14 residues. The CDR3 spells CAWTKDRPDNEQFF. The CDR3 DNA follows: TGTGCCTGGACCAAGGACAGGCCCGACAATGAGCAGTTCTTC.

The chain uses TRBV9 and TRBJ2-5; 7 bases map to TRBD1. The V segment lost 3 bases and the J segment 7 bases; nucleotides outside the gene matches: 9. CDR3 length: 14 residues. Germline lookup yields CDR1 SGDLS and CDR2 YYNGEE. CDR3 loop: CASSGGTARGTQYF. CDR3 DNA: TGTGCCAGCAGCGGAGGGACAGCCCGGGGGACCCAGTACTTC. The full variable domain, completed using reference TRBV9 and TRBJ2-5, is DSGVTQTPKHLITATGQRVTLRCSPRSGDLSVYWYQQSLDQGLQFLIQYYNGEERAKGNILERFSAQQFPDLHSELNLSSLELGDSALYFCASSGGTARGTQYFGPGTRLLVL.

The genes are TRBV27 and TRBJ2-3, with 7 bases lining up with TRBD2. The V and J ends lost 1 base and 2 bases, in that order; junction bases with no gene match: 15. CDR3 length equals 19 residues. Looked up from germline, CDR1 is MNHEY and CDR2 is SMNVEV (reference sequence). The CDR3 nucleotides are TGTGCCAGCAGTTTATTAGCCCCCCGGAAGCGGGAAACCACAGATACGCAGTATTTT. Translating gives CASSLLAPRKRETTDTQYF.